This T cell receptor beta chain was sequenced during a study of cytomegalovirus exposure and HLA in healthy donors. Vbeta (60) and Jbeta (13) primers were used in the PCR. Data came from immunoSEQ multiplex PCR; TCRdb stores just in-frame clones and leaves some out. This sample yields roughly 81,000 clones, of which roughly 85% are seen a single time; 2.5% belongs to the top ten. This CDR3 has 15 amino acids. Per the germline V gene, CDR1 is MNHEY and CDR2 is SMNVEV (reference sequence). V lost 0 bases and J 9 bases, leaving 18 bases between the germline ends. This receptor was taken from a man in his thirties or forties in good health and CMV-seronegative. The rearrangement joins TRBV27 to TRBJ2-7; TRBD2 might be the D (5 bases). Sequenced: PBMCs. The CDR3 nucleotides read TGTGCCAGCAGTTTATCCCCCCCTCTGATGGGGAGGCAGTACTTC. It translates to CASSLSPPLMGRQYF.